This record looks at one TCR beta chain sequence and its context. Its target is unknown. This entry is derived from a study of shared clonotypes between healthy human individuals. Study results and limitations: Sample collection involved blood only; tissue repertoires are likely different.

The naive CD8 fraction comprised CD45RO-negative cells positively selected for CCR7 and excluded terminally differentiated effector memory CD45RA+ cells. Clones were sequenced by immunoSEQ multiplex PCR, and TCRdb holds only the in-frame ones, with some missing. The table includes 760,000 or so clones, approximately 96% detected once. V lost 6 bases to trimming and J lost 1 base; unmatched junction nucleotides: 3. The CDR3 has 13 amino acids. CDR1 is SGDLS, CDR2 YYNGEE, per germline. Sequenced sample: naive CD8+ T cells sorted from blood. This TCR derives from a man under 40 in good health. The V and J genes are TRBV9 and TRBJ2-5, with 7 bases aligning to TRBD1. The CDR3, as DNA: TGTGCCAGCAACCGGGACAGCCAAGAGACCCAGTACTTC. Translating gives CASNRDSQETQYF.